The next 30 T cell receptor beta chains were all read from a single sample in a study of PD-1 blockade in classical Hodgkin lymphoma. Every patient was affected by relapse after autologous stem cell transplantation, while exposure to brentuximab vedotin was not uniform. TCRdb's copy holds only in-frame clones and misses some; the assay was immunoSEQ multiplex PCR. Of tens of thousands of clones listed, roughly 90% were seen once; the top ten hold around 9.7%. Specimen: peripheral blood mononuclear cells (PBMCs), collected at baseline. The receptors originated from a human donor with classical Hodgkin lymphoma.

CDR3 sequence: CASSLMGTRTYEQYF. The CDR3 DNA reads TGCGCCAGCAGCTTGATGGGTACGCGGACCTACGAGCAGTACTTC. The J gene is TRBJ2-7, the V gene TRBV5-1; D is unresolved. CDR3 length: 15 residues. The germline V and J ends were trimmed by 1 base and 2 bases, with 13 bases remaining between them. CDR1 and CDR2 (germline): SGHRS, YFSETQ.

Only one count was recorded for this clone. This rearrangement joins TRBV29-1 to TRBJ2-7; D unresolved. The CDR3 length is 13 residues. The V and J ends lost 4 bases and 0 bases respectively, with 10 bases between them. CDR1 and CDR2 (germline): SQVTM, ANQGSEA. CDR3 sequence: CSVGTLTSYEQYF. The CDR3 coding sequence is TGCAGCGTTGGAACACTTACCTCCTACGAGCAGTACTTC.

Remarks on this clone: The identical CDR3 is also encoded by other nucleotide sequences in the sample. The chain carries TRBV15 and TRBJ1-6; the D gene is possibly TRBD1 (5 bases). This CDR3 spans 14 amino acids. V gave up 5 bases and J gave up 7 bases, with 12 bases separating them. CDR1 and CDR2 from the germline V gene are LNHNV and YYDKDF (reference sequence). CDR3 amino acids: CATSPGYGNSPLHF. DNA of the CDR3: TGTGCCACCAGCCCAGGGTATGGGAATTCACCCCTCCACTTT. The full variable domain, its missing parts supplied by reference TRBV15 and TRBJ1-6, is DAMVIQNPRYQVTQFGKPVTLSCSQTLNHNVMYWYQQKSSQAPKLLFHYYDKDFNNEADTPDNFQSRRPNTSFCFLDIRSPGLGDTAMYLCATSPGYGNSPLHFGNGTRLTVT.

The rearrangement uses TRBV5-8 and TRBJ2-4, with a possible D match to TRBD1 (5 bases). The CDR3 is 16 amino acids. Deletions cut 0 bases from V and 0 bases from J, with 10 bases between. CDR1 is SGHTS and CDR2 is YDEGEE in the germline V gene. This CDR3 is CASSLDTTVAKNIQYF. In DNA, the CDR3 is TGTGCCAGCAGCTTGGATACGACAGTAGCCAAAAACATTCAGTACTTC.

The rearrangement uses TRBV28 and TRBJ2-2; TRBD2 aligns across 7 bases. Germline CDR1 and CDR2: MDHEN and SYDVKM. J gave up 2 bases and V 6 bases, and 9 bases lay outside the gene matches. The CDR3 loop spans 16 amino acids. CDR3 sequence reads: CASSPVLAVNTGELFF. In nucleotides, the CDR3 is TGTGCCAGCAGCCCCGTTCTAGCGGTTAACACCGGGGAGCTGTTTTTT.

The DNA of the CDR3 is TGTGCCAGCGGGGGGCCCGCCAGCTACACCTTC. This gives the protein CASGGPASYTF. V usage is TRBV2 and J usage is TRBJ1-2; TRBD1 might be the D (6 bases). Germline-derived CDR1 and CDR2 are SNHLY and FYNNEI. The CDR3 covers 11 residues. The germline V and J ends were trimmed by 8 bases and 9 bases, with 13 bases remaining between them.

This clone was seen once. The rearrangement uses TRBV5-1 and TRBJ2-2, with TRBD1 as a possible D gene (5 bases). The CDR3 length is 19 residues. Germline V lookup: CDR1 SGHRS, CDR2 YFSETQ. Trimming took off 2 bases at V and 0 bases at J, with 20 bases between the two ends. This chain's CDR3 is CASSFPQKKTATNTGELFF. The CDR3 nucleotides read TGCGCCAGCAGCTTCCCCCAGAAAAAGACAGCAACGAACACCGGGGAGCTGTTTTTT.

The chain joins TRBV6-1 to TRBJ1-2, with D maybe TRBD1 (6 bases). V dropped 6 bases and J dropped 6 bases, with 17 bases sitting between them. Germline CDR1 and CDR2: MNHNS and SASEGT. The CDR3 consists of 14 residues. The CDR3 loop reads CASSRPQGPDGYTF. The DNA for the CDR3 is TGTGCCAGCAGCAGACCACAGGGCCCGGATGGCTACACCTTC.

Only one count was recorded for this clone. The V gene is TRBV6-6, the J gene TRBJ2-2, with 10 bases fitting TRBD2. V gave up 6 bases and J gave up 6 bases; unmatched junction bases: 10. Germline loops: CDR1 MNHNY, CDR2 SVGAGI (reference sequence). The CDR3 is made up of 16 amino acids. The CDR3 nucleotides read TGTGCCAGCAGCATTAGCGGGGGGACCGGCGCCGGGGAGCTGTTTTTT. As protein: CASSISGGTGAGELFF.

The chain employs TRBV6-1 and TRBJ2-7; 14 bases map to TRBD2. Per germline, CDR1 MNHNS and CDR2 SASEGT. Trimming removed 4 bases from V and 0 bases from J; junction bases left unmatched: 5. The length of the CDR3 is 17 residues. In DNA form, the CDR3 reads TGTGCCAGCAGTGTTGGGACTAGCGGGAGTTTCTCCTACGAGCAGTACTTC. It specifies CASSVGTSGSFSYEQYF.

V and J are TRBV2 and TRBJ2-5, with 8 bases identical to TRBD1. Germline-derived CDR1 and CDR2 are SNHLY and FYNNEI. Germline trimming cut 6 bases from V and 1 base from J; bases unmatched to any gene: 10. The CDR3 is made up of 16 amino acids. CDR3 nucleotides: TGTGCCAGCAGCGCGGACAGACAGGGGTTCCAAGAGACCCAGTACTTC. It codes for CASSADRQGFQETQYF.

The chain combines TRBV4-1 with TRBJ1-4; tentatively, D is TRBD1 (5 bases). V dropped 0 bases and J dropped 11 bases, with 16 bases sitting between them. There are 15 residues in the CDR3. Germline CDR1 and CDR2: MGHRA and YSYEKL. The CDR3 reads CASSQEGREYSKLFF. The DNA for the CDR3 is TGCGCCAGCAGCCAAGAAGGCAGGGAGTACTCGAAACTGTTTTTT.

Details on this clone: Other DNA sequences in this sample translate to the same CDR3. V gene TRBV6-1 combines with J gene TRBJ2-2; no clear D. This CDR3 spans 14 amino acids. CDR1 is MNHNS, CDR2 SASEGT, per germline. Trimming pared 2 bases from V and 3 bases from J, leaving 7 bases between. The CDR3: CASSELRHTGELFF. The DNA of the CDR3 is TGTGCCAGCAGTGAACTCAGGCACACCGGGGAGCTGTTTTTT.

The chain couples TRBV5-1 to TRBJ2-5; 8 bases map to TRBD1. CDR1 is SGHRS and CDR2 is YFSETQ in the germline V gene. CDR3 size: 14 residues. V shed 4 bases and J 0 bases; nucleotides not matched to a gene: 2. CDR3 sequence reads: CASSVGQDQETQYF. The CDR3 DNA is TGCGCCAGCAGCGTGGGACAGGACCAAGAGACCCAGTACTTC.

This sequence joins TRBV6-5 and TRBJ2-7; D possibly corresponds to TRBD2 (5 bases). Trimming took off 8 bases at V and 3 bases at J, with 17 bases between the two ends. The CDR3 has 14 amino acids. Per the germline V gene, CDR1 is MNHEY and CDR2 is SVGAGI. The CDR3 coding sequence is TGTGCCAGCTCCAACGACGGACGGGACTACGAGCAGTACTTC. Its protein is CASSNDGRDYEQYF.

The chain has TRBV7-2 and TRBJ1-1; possibly TRBD1 for D (5 bases). The V end lost 4 bases, the J end lost 8 bases, and 17 bases lay between the germline ends. This CDR3 region has 14 residues. The V gene's germline CDR1 is SGHTA and CDR2 FQGNSA. CDR3 sequence reads: CASSSSSGTGEAFF. The CDR3 DNA reads as TGTGCCAGCAGCTCATCCTCCGGGACGGGAGAAGCTTTCTTT.

The gene calls are TRBV6-1 and TRBJ1-5; the D is unclear. CDR1 MNHNS and CDR2 SASEGT come from the germline V gene. The germline V and J ends were trimmed by 3 bases and 0 bases, with 6 bases remaining between them. The CDR3 consists of 14 residues. CDR3 in amino acids: CASSEHLSNQPQHF. The CDR3 region has the DNA TGTGCCAGCAGTGAGCACCTTAGCAATCAGCCCCAGCATTTT.

This chain joins TRBV2 and TRBJ2-7; no reliable D call. In germline, CDR1 is SNHLY, CDR2 FYNNEI. V was cut by 6 bases and J by 0 bases, with 6 bases left in between. The CDR3 is made up of 12 amino acids. The CDR3 sequence: CASRDLSYEQYF. CDR3 in DNA: TGTGCCAGCAGGGACCTCTCCTACGAGCAGTACTTC.

This clone was seen once. This chain joins TRBV27 and TRBJ2-1, with TRBD1 matching over 8 bases. The CDR3 is 15 amino acids. The V segment lost 5 bases and the J segment 5 bases; nucleotides outside the gene matches: 8. CDR1 is MNHEY, CDR2 SMNVEV, per germline (reference sequence). CDR3 sequence (DNA): TGTGCCAGCAGTGCAGACAGGGGACCCCACAATGAGCAGTTCTTC. It specifies CASSADRGPHNEQFF.

The chain combines TRBV7-2 with TRBJ2-7; no clear D. The CDR3 runs 12 residues. The germline V gene has CDR1 SGHTA and CDR2 FQGNSA. V was trimmed by 2 bases and J by 7 bases, leaving 9 bases between them. CDR3 residues: CASSLYPSEQYF. As DNA, the CDR3 is TGTGCCAGCAGCTTATATCCGAGTGAGCAGTACTTC.

This chain links TRBV28 with TRBJ2-2; 8 bases fit TRBD1. The CDR3 length is 15 residues. CDR1 and CDR2 from the germline V gene are MDHEN and SYDVKM. With V trimmed by 4 bases and J by 3 bases, 4 bases remained unmatched. The CDR3: CASSSWDRYTGELFF. The DNA of the CDR3 is TGTGCCAGCAGTTCCTGGGACAGGTACACCGGGGAGCTGTTTTTT.

V usage is TRBV28 and J usage is TRBJ2-2; D is perhaps TRBD2 (6 bases). Germline CDR1 reads MDHEN; CDR2 reads SYDVKM. The CDR3 is 14 residues long. The V end lost 4 bases, the J end lost 3 bases, and 9 bases lay between the germline ends. The CDR3: CASSWERDTGELFF. The CDR3 bases are TGTGCCAGCAGTTGGGAGCGGGACACCGGGGAGCTGTTTTTT.

The chain is built from TRBV2 and TRBJ2-5, with a tentative D call TRBD1 (6 bases). From germline, CDR1 is SNHLY and CDR2 FYNNEI. The CDR3 consists of 16 residues. With 6 bases removed from V and 1 base from J, the gap between germline ends came to 18 bases. The DNA for the CDR3 is TGTGCCAGCAGCCTACAGGGCCCCCGGCCCCAAGAGACCCAGTACTTC. Amino acid sequence: CASSLQGPRPQETQYF.

This clone was picked up one time. This sequence joins TRBV28 and TRBJ2-7; possibly TRBD1 for D (6 bases). CDR3 length equals 14 residues. V was cut by 8 bases and J by 0 bases, with 14 bases left in between. Germline V CDR1 and CDR2: MDHEN, SYDVKM. The CDR3 loop is CASAPGHLSYEQYF. In DNA form, the CDR3 reads TGTGCCAGCGCACCGGGACACCTCTCCTACGAGCAGTACTTC. Full variable domain (outside the CDR3, taken from reference TRBV28 and TRBJ2-7): DVKVTQSSRYLVKRTGEKVFLECVQDMDHENMFWYRQDPGLGLRLIYFSYDVKMKEKGDIPEGYSVSREKKERFSLILESASTNQTSMYLCASAPGHLSYEQYFGPGTRLTVT.

The chain employs TRBV11-2 and TRBJ1-1, with a tentative D call TRBD1 (6 bases). Germline lookup yields CDR1 SGHAT and CDR2 FQNNGV. The CDR3 length is 14 residues. V was cut by 1 base and J by 8 bases, with 14 bases left in between. The CDR3 here is CASSLVPGEMEAFF. The CDR3 bases are TGTGCCAGCAGCTTAGTGCCAGGGGAGATGGAAGCTTTCTTT.

The chain joins TRBV5-1 to TRBJ2-7, with TRBD2 matching 7 bases. Trimming removed 3 bases from V and 4 bases from J; junction bases left unmatched: 13. This CDR3 is built from 16 residues. CDR1 and CDR2 (germline): SGHRS, YFSETQ. The CDR3 region has the DNA TGCGCCAGCAGCTGGGTCGTTGGGAGGGCCCTATACGAGCAGTACTTC. Translating gives CASSWVVGRALYEQYF.

The J gene is TRBJ2-3, the V gene TRBV4-1; D possibly corresponds to TRBD1 (5 bases). Trimming took off 0 bases at V and 14 bases at J, with 18 bases between the two ends. Looked up from germline, CDR1 is MGHRA and CDR2 is YSYEKL. The CDR3 is 14 amino acids. The CDR3 region is CASSQEGGARHPYF. DNA of the CDR3: TGCGCCAGCAGCCAAGAGGGTGGGGCTAGGCACCCGTATTTT.

This chain links TRBV15 with TRBJ1-3; D unclear. The V end lost 8 bases, the J end lost 3 bases, and 5 bases lay between the germline ends. The CDR3 has 11 amino acids. In germline, CDR1 is LNHNV, CDR2 YYDKDF (reference sequence). The CDR3 DNA reads as TGTGCCACCGGGCTTGGAAACACCATATATTTT. The encoded protein is CATGLGNTIYF.

The sample holds a few counts of this clone. V is TRBV9 and J is TRBJ2-5; D is possibly TRBD2 (6 bases). There are 16 residues in the CDR3. V lost 4 bases to trimming and J lost 4 bases, with 20 bases between them. Germline assignment: CDR1 SGDLS and CDR2 YYNGEE. CDR3 loop: CASSPGTAYGAETQYF. CDR3 coding DNA: TGTGCCAGCAGCCCCGGGACTGCCTATGGGGCAGAGACCCAGTACTTC.

The chain joins TRBV7-9 to TRBJ1-2; no firm D call. The CDR3 is 14 amino acids. V was pared by 1 base and J by 6 bases, with 12 bases between. Germline CDR1 SEHNR, CDR2 FQNEAQ (reference sequence). The CDR3 DNA is TGTGCCAGCAGCTTAGGGCAGACGACGGATGGCTACACCTTC. Its protein product is CASSLGQTTDGYTF.